These 12 T cell receptor beta chains share one sample of origin, sequenced in a study of blood T cell repertoires in COVID-19. The repertoire was sequenced with immunoSEQ multiplex PCR; TCRdb's copy has only in-frame clones and lacks some. The data hold about 190,000 clones, with around four fifths observed a single time. Sequenced input: peripheral blood. These receptors were collected from a woman in her 70s with active or convalescent COVID-19.

The chain has TRBV3-1 (or the pseudogene TRBV3-2) and TRBJ2-1; no definite D call. The CDR3 length is 13 residues. V lost 4 bases to trimming and J lost 8 bases, with 12 bases between them. The V gene's germline CDR1 is LGHDT and CDR2 YNNKEL (reference sequence). The CDR3 protein is CASSPSPRDEQFF. The CDR3 DNA is TGTGCCAGCAGCCCCTCTCCCCGCGATGAGCAGTTCTTC.

A single count supports this clone. The chain uses TRBV18 and TRBJ2-2, with unresolved D. V was clipped by 5 bases and J by 1 base, with 5 bases between them. This CDR3 is built from 13 residues. Looked up from germline, CDR1 is KGHSH and CDR2 is LQKENI. The CDR3: CASSIQNTGELFF. CDR3 bases: TGTGCCAGCTCAATACAGAACACCGGGGAGCTGTTTTTT.

The chain employs TRBV11-2 and TRBJ2-7, with D possibly being TRBD1 (6 bases). Germline V gene lookup returns CDR1 SGHAT and CDR2 FQNNGV. The CDR3 extends over 16 amino acids. The V end was cut by 5 bases, the J end by 5 bases, with 22 bases between. CDR3: CASSPPGKQGGHEQYF. CDR3 bases: TGTGCCAGCAGCCCCCCCGGGAAACAGGGCGGTCACGAGCAGTACTTC.

This clone was seen more than once but under ten times. This chain links TRBV18 with TRBJ2-7, with a weak D call TRBD2 (6 bases). This CDR3 region has 18 residues. The V end was cut by 3 bases, the J end by 3 bases, with 24 bases between. Germline V gene lookup returns CDR1 KGHSH and CDR2 LQKENI. CDR3 sequence (DNA): TGTGCCAGCTCACCGTATCTTACCTCGGGACTCCGGGGCTACGAGCAGTACTTC. It yields the protein CASSPYLTSGLRGYEQYF.

The chain recombines TRBV6-6 with TRBJ1-4, with 9 nucleotides matching TRBD1. With V trimmed by 4 bases and J by 12 bases, 15 bases remained unmatched. Germline V gene lookup returns CDR1 MNHNY and CDR2 SVGAGI (reference sequence). The CDR3 is 16 amino acids. The CDR3 DNA follows: TGTGCCAGCAGTTTAAACCCCCGGGACAGGGTTGTAGAACTGTTTTTT. Its protein product is CASSLNPRDRVVELFF.

The genes are TRBV9 and TRBJ2-5, with 11 positions matching TRBD1. Trimming removed 4 bases from V and 5 bases from J; junction bases left unmatched: 4. CDR3 length: 14 amino acids. The V gene's germline CDR1 is SGDLS and CDR2 YYNGEE. For the CDR3, the DNA is TGTGCCAGCAGCAGGGACAGGGGGATTGAGACCCAGTACTTC. Its protein product is CASSRDRGIETQYF.

This rearrangement joins TRBV5-1 to TRBJ2-1, with 10 bases fitting TRBD1. With V trimmed by 1 base and J by 8 bases, 12 bases remained unmatched. Germline loops: CDR1 SGHRS, CDR2 YFSETQ. The CDR3 is 17 residues long. The CDR3 bases are TGCGCCAGCAGCTTGATCAACGACAGGGGGCGCTTCGATGAGCAGTTCTTC. Its protein is CASSLINDRGRFDEQFF. The full variable domain, in which reference TRBV5-1 and TRBJ2-1 provide the parts outside the CDR3, is KAGVTQTPRYLIKTRGQQVTLSCSPISGHRSVSWYQQTPGQGLQFLFEYFSETQRNKGNFPGRFSGRQFSNSRSEMNVSTLELGDSALYLCASSLINDRGRFDEQFFGPGTRLTVL.

The V and J genes are TRBV7-9 and TRBJ1-3, with 8 nucleotides matching TRBD1. The CDR3 spans 15 residues. The ends lost 5 bases at V and 4 bases at J; junction bases unmatched: 7. The germline gives CDR1 SEHNR, CDR2 FQNEAQ (reference sequence). DNA of the CDR3: TGTGCCAGCAGCAGATCGCCAGGGGGCGGAAACACCATATATTTT. Its protein product is CASSRSPGGGNTIYF.

The genes are TRBV28 and TRBJ1-4; TRBD1 matches at 9 bases. The CDR3 is made up of 16 amino acids. Germline CDR1 and CDR2: MDHEN and SYDVKM. The V segment lost 2 bases and the J segment 4 bases; nucleotides outside the gene matches: 5. CDR3 region: CASSLRDRAVNEKLFF. Written as DNA, the CDR3 is TGTGCCAGCAGTTTAAGGGACAGGGCCGTTAATGAAAAACTGTTTTTT.

This clone occurred a few times. The chain uses TRBV21-1 and TRBJ1-5; the table assigns TRBD1, which was not confirmed against the DNA. TRBV21-1 counts as a pseudogene. This CDR3 has 18 amino acids. CDR3 bases: TGTGCCAGCAGCAAAGCAGGGGGCAGGGTAGGGAGCAATCAGCCCCAGCATTTT. This translates into CASSKAGGRVGSNQPQHF.

The count of this clone is one. The chain links TRBV5-8 to TRBJ2-1; 7 nucleotides line up with TRBD2. With 3 bases clipped from V and 0 bases from J, the junction kept 6 bases outside the gene matches. Germline V lookup: CDR1 SGHTS, CDR2 YDEGEE. The CDR3 consists of 16 residues. The CDR3 DNA follows: TGTGCCAGCAGCTATGGGACTACCAGCTCCTACAATGAGCAGTTCTTC. Protein product: CASSYGTTSSYNEQFF.

The chain employs TRBV24-1 and TRBJ1-5; possible D gene TRBD1, 6 bases. This CDR3 spans 16 amino acids. Germline values: CDR1 KGHDR, CDR2 SFDVKD. V was cut by 5 bases and J by 2 bases, with 15 bases left in between. Written as DNA, the CDR3 is TGTGCCACCAGTGTCGGCAGGGGATTTGGCAATCAGCCCCAGCATTTT. The encoded protein is CATSVGRGFGNQPQHF.